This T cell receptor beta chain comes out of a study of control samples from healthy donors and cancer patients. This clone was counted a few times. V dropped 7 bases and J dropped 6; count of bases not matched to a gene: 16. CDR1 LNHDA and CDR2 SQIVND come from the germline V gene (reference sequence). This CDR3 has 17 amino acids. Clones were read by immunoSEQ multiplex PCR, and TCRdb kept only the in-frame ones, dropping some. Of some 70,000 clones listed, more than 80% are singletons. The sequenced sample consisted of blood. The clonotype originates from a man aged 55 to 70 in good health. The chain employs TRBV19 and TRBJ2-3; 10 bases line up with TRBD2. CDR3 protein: CASNGLGLAGDLDTQYF. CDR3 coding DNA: TGTGCCAGTAATGGCCTGGGGCTAGCGGGAGATTTGGATACGCAGTATTTT. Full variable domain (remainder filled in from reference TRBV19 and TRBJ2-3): DGGITQSPKYLFRKEGQNVTLSCEQNLNHDAMYWYRQDPGQGLRLIYYSQIVNDFQKGDIAEGYSVSREKKESFPLTVTSAQKNPTAFYLCASNGLGLAGDLDTQYFGPGTRLTVL.